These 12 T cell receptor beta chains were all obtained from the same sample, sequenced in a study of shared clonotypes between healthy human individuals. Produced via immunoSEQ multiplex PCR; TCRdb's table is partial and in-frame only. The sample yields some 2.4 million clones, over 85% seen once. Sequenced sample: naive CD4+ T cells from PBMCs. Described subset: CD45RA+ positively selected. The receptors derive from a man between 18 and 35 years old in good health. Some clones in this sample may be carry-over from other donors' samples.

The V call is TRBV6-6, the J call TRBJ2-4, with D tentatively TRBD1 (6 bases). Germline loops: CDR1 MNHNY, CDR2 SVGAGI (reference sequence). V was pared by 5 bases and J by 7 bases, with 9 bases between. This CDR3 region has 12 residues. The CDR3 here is CASSTGWNIQYF. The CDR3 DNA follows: TGTGCCAGCAGTACAGGGTGGAACATTCAGTACTTC.

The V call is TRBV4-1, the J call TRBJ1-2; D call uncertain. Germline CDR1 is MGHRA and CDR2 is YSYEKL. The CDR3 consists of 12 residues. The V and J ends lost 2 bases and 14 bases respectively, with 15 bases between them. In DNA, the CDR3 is TGCGCCAGCAGCCAACCCCTGGGGAGATATACCTTC. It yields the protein CASSQPLGRYTF.

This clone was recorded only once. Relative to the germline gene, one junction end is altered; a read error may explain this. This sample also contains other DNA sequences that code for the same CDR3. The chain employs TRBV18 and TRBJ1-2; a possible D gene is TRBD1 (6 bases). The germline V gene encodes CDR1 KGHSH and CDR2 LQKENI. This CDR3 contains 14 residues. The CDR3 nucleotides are TGTGCCAGCTCTCCACAGGGATCCAACTATGGCTACACCTTC. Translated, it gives CASSPQGSNYGYTF.

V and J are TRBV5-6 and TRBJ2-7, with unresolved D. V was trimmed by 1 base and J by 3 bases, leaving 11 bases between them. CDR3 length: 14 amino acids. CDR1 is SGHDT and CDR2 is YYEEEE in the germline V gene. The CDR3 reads CASSLTVQLYEQYF. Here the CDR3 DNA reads TGTGCCAGCAGCTTGACAGTCCAACTCTACGAGCAGTACTTC. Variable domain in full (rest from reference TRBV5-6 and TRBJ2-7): DAGVTQSPTHLIKTRGQQVTLRCSPKSGHDTVSWYQQALGQGPQFIFQYYEEEERQRGNFPDRFSGHQFPNYSSELNVNALLLGDSALYLCASSLTVQLYEQYFGPGTRLTVT.

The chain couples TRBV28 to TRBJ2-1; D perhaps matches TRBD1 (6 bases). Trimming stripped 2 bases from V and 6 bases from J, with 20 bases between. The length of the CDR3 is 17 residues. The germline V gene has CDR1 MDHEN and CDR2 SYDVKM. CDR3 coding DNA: TGTGCCAGCAGTTTAGGGTACCGAACAGGGCGTCCCAATGAGCAGTTCTTC. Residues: CASSLGYRTGRPNEQFF.

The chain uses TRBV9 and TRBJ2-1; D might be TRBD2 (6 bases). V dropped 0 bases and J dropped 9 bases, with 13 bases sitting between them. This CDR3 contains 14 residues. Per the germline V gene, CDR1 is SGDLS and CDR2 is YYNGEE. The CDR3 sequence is CASSVAGTSVEQFF. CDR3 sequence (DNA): TGTGCCAGCAGCGTAGCTGGGACTTCAGTTGAGCAGTTCTTC.

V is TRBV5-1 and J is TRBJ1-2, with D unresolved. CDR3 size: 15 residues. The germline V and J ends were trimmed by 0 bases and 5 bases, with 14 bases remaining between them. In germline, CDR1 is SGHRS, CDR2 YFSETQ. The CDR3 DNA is TGCGCCAGCAGCTTGGCCCTGGGGTTAGGGTATGGCTACACCTTC. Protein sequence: CASSLALGLGYGYTF.

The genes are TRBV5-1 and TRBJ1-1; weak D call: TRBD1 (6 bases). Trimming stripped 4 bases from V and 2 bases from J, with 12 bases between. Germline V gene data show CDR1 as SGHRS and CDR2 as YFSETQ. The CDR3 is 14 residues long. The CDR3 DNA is TGCGCCAGCAGCGTATCCAGGGGAAACACTGAAGCTTTCTTT. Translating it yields CASSVSRGNTEAFF.

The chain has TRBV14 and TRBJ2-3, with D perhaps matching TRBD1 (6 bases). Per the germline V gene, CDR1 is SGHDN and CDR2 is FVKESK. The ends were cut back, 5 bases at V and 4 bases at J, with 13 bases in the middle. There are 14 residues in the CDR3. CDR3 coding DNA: TGTGCCAGCAGCGTTAGGGGGATCGCAGATACGCAGTATTTT. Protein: CASSVRGIADTQYF.

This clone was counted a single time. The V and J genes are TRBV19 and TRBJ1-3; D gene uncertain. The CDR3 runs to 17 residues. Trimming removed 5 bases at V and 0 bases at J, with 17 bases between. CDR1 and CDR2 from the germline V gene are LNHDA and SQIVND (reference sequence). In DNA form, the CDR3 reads TGTGCCAGTAGTCCCAGCGGCAGGCGCCTCTCTGGAAACACCATATATTTT. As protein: CASSPSGRRLSGNTIYF.

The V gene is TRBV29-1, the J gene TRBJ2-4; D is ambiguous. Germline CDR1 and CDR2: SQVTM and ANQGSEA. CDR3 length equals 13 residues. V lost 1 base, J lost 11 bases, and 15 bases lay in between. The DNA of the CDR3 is TGCAGCGTTGAAGGGCCCACTACCGGACTTCAGTACTTC. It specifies CSVEGPTTGLQYF.

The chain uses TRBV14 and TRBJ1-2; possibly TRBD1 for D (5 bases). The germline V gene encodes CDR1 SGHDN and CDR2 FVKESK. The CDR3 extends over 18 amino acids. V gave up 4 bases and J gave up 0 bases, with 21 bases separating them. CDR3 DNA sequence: TGTGCCAGCAGCCGCCGGGACCTAAGGAGACTATCTAACTATGGCTACACCTTC. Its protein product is CASSRRDLRRLSNYGYTF.